The 22 T cell receptor beta chains below were found in one sample sequenced in a study of CD8 T cells in ankylosing spondylitis. From the 5' RACE reads, TCRdb called clonotypes with MiXCR, one entry per CDR3 protein. This table holds roughly 180,000 distinct CDR3 sequences, 9.5% to 10% found once. Sequencing was performed on blood, either unsorted or a sorted T cell fraction (not recorded which). Every receptor here comes from a female donor with ankylosing spondylitis or in good health (not recorded which).

This clonotype was recorded a few times. CDR3 protein: CASSRDRGNYGYTF. The CDR3 DNA sequence: TGCGCCAGCAGCCGTGATCGGGGCAACTATGGCTACACCTTC. The chain joins TRBV4-3 to TRBJ1-2; maybe TRBD1 (5 bases). Trimming shortened V by 4 bases and J by 2 bases, and 11 bases separated the two germline ends. Germline V gene lookup returns CDR1 LGHNA and CDR2 YSLEER. The CDR3 length is 14 residues.

The chain combines TRBV4-3 with TRBJ2-7; D perhaps matches TRBD1 (5 bases). This CDR3 region has 15 residues. From germline, CDR1 is LGHNA and CDR2 YSLEER. The germline V and J ends were trimmed by 0 bases and 2 bases, with 11 bases remaining between them. The CDR3 DNA is TGCGCCAGCAGCCAAGATCGACAGAAAGCCTACGAGCAGTACTTC. It is translated as CASSQDRQKAYEQYF.

This clonotype was counted a few times. The rearrangement uses TRBV27 and TRBJ1-2, with D unclear. The germline V gene encodes CDR1 MNHEY and CDR2 SMNVEV (reference sequence). Trimming cost V 2 bases and J 4 bases, with 11 bases left between them. The CDR3 runs 14 residues. The CDR3 loop is CASSLSGSFYGYTF. CDR3 sequence (DNA): TGTGCCAGCAGTTTAAGTGGCTCATTCTATGGCTACACCTTC.

This clonotype was counted a few times. The V and J genes are TRBV27 and TRBJ2-1; 10 bases are a match to TRBD2. The J segment lost 7 bases and the V segment lost 4 bases, leaving 13 bases of the junction unmatched. CDR1 MNHEY and CDR2 SMNVEV come from the germline V gene (reference sequence). The CDR3 runs to 17 residues. CDR3 residues: CASSSLDLAGVGNEQFF. The CDR3 coding sequence is TGTGCCAGCAGTTCTCTCGATCTAGCGGGAGTAGGAAATGAGCAGTTCTTC.

This chain joins TRBV5-5 and TRBJ2-1; D perhaps matches TRBD2 (5 bases). The germline CDR1 and CDR2 sequences are SGHKS and YYEKEE (reference sequence). V lost 0 bases, J lost 10 bases, and 14 bases lay in between. The CDR3 is 14 amino acids. In nucleotides, the CDR3 is TGTGCCAGCAGCTTGGGATGGGGAGCCAGGGAGCAGTTCTTC. It is translated as CASSLGWGAREQFF.

In its sample, this clonotype was seen a few times. The V and J genes are TRBV30 and TRBJ1-1, with D uncertain. Trimming pared 1 base from V and 1 base from J, leaving 7 bases between. CDR1 is GTSNPN, CDR2 SVGIG, per germline (reference sequence). This CDR3 contains 13 residues. The DNA of the CDR3 is TGTGCCTGGAGTGGTAATTCGAACACTGAAGCTTTCTTT. This gives the protein CAWSGNSNTEAFF.

This clonotype was seen a single time. The V gene is TRBV7-6, the J gene TRBJ1-4; 9 positions agree with TRBD1. Germline V gene data show CDR1 as SGHVS and CDR2 as FNYEAQ. CDR3 length: 17 residues. The V and J ends lost 0 bases and 8 bases, in that order; junction bases with no gene match: 10. CDR3 loop: CASSLAAPGTGFEKLFF. CDR3 DNA sequence: TGTGCCAGCAGCTTAGCTGCCCCCGGGACAGGGTTCGAAAAACTGTTTTTT. The full variable domain, its missing parts supplied by reference TRBV7-6 and TRBJ1-4, is GAGVSQSPRYKVTKRGQDVALRCDPISGHVSLYWYRQALGQGPEFLTYFNYEAQQDKSGLPNDRFSAERPEGSISTLTIQRTEQRDSAMYRCASSLAAPGTGFEKLFFGSGTQLSVL.

This clonotype has more than one count but fewer than ten. The CDR3 protein is CATSASGSGELFF. The CDR3 bases are TGTGCCACCAGTGCTTCAGGATCCGGGGAGCTGTTTTTT. This chain connects TRBV24-1 to TRBJ2-2; the D is unclear. CDR1 is KGHDR and CDR2 is SFDVKD in the germline V gene. The CDR3 runs 13 residues. Trimming removed 5 bases from V and 6 bases from J, with 9 bases in between.

The rearrangement joins TRBV12-3 or TRBV12-4 to TRBJ2-7; 9 positions agree with TRBD2. The length of the CDR3 is 14 residues. V was pared by 6 bases and J by 0 bases, with 3 bases of the junction left unmatched. The CDR3 reads CASSRGLASYEQYF. The CDR3 DNA sequence: TGTGCCAGCAGCCGGGGACTAGCCTCCTACGAGCAGTACTTC.

This sequence joins TRBV20-1 and TRBJ2-7, with D possibly being TRBD1 or TRBD2 (5 bases each). This CDR3 contains 14 residues. CDR1 and CDR2 from the germline V gene are DFQATT and SNEGSKA (reference sequence). The germline V and J ends were trimmed by 4 bases and 0 bases, with 13 bases remaining between them. CDR3 sequence: CSAIFLGRSYEQYF. The DNA for the CDR3 is TGCAGTGCTATTTTCCTGGGACGCTCCTACGAGCAGTACTTC.

As regards this clonotype: The conserved closing phenylalanine or tryptophan is absent in this CDR3, likely reflecting a read error. The rearrangement uses TRBV4-1 and TRBJ1-4; D gene uncertain. This CDR3 comprises 12 residues. V gave up 3 bases and J gave up 14 bases, with 13 bases separating them. Germline V lookup: CDR1 MGHRA, CDR2 YSYEKL. Written as DNA, the CDR3 is TGCGCCAGCAGCCAGCCGGGCCTTGATCTGTTTTCT. It is translated as CASSQPGLDLFS.

This clonotype has a handful of counts. This chain uses TRBV12-3 or TRBV12-4 with TRBJ2-1; D remains ambiguous. With 1 base removed from V and 2 bases from J, the gap between germline ends came to 12 bases. This CDR3 is 16 amino acids long. The CDR3 loop reads CASSLGGSLAYNEQFF. The CDR3 bases are TGTGCCAGCAGTTTAGGTGGTAGCCTGGCCTACAATGAGCAGTTCTTC.

The sample holds many counts of this clonotype. The gene calls are TRBV20-1 and TRBJ2-7; either TRBD1 or TRBD2 may supply D (5 bases each). This CDR3 has 13 amino acids. The ends were cut back, 6 bases at V and 0 bases at J, with 12 bases in the middle. The germline CDR1 and CDR2 sequences are DFQATT and SNEGSKA (reference sequence). CDR3 region: CSAGTVSSYEQYF. In DNA form, the CDR3 reads TGCAGTGCCGGGACGGTCAGCTCCTACGAGCAGTACTTC.

This clonotype turned up a few times. The chain couples TRBV28 to TRBJ1-2; 7 positions match TRBD1. V was pared by 5 bases and J by 3 bases, with 9 bases of the junction left unmatched. CDR3 size: 15 residues. Germline V gene lookup returns CDR1 MDHEN and CDR2 SYDVKM. CDR3 sequence: CASSPLEGQYYGYTF. Here the CDR3 DNA reads TGTGCCAGCAGTCCGCTGGAGGGACAGTACTATGGCTACACCTTC.

The chain has TRBV18 and TRBJ1-2; D is ambiguous. CDR1 and CDR2 (germline): KGHSH, LQKENI. V was trimmed by 3 bases and J by 6 bases, leaving 20 bases between them. The CDR3 has 16 residues. The CDR3 sequence: CASSPSPGQRGHGYTF. The CDR3 DNA reads as TGTGCCAGCTCACCTTCCCCAGGCCAGCGTGGCCATGGCTACACCTTC.

Only a few counts were recorded for this clonotype. In nucleotides, the CDR3 is TGTGCCAGCAGCCGGGGGGATACGAACACCGGGGAGCTGTTTTTT. Translating gives CASSRGDTNTGELFF. This chain connects TRBV11-2 to TRBJ2-2; the match to TRBD2 covers 7 bases. This CDR3 is built from 15 residues. V trimming: 5 bases; J trimming: 0 bases; junction bases outside the gene matches: 3. The V gene's germline CDR1 is SGHAT and CDR2 FQNNGV.

This clonotype has only a few counts. The chain recombines TRBV27 with TRBJ2-2; no clear D. Between the trimmed V and J ends, which lost 3 bases and 7 bases, there was a span of 9 bases. The CDR3 length is 13 residues. CDR1 and CDR2 from the germline V gene are MNHEY and SMNVEV (reference sequence). DNA of the CDR3: TGTGCCAGCAGTTTTGGGCGGCACGGGGAGCTGTTTTTT. This codes for CASSFGRHGELFF.

Only a few counts were recorded for this clonotype. CDR3 in amino acids: CASSTRLAGSYNEQFF. The CDR3 nucleotides are TGTGCCAGCAGTACGCGACTAGCGGGCTCCTACAATGAGCAGTTCTTC. This sequence joins TRBV12-3 or TRBV12-4 and TRBJ2-1; 10 positions match TRBD2. V was clipped by 5 bases and J by 0 bases; unmatched bases: 4. This CDR3 is 16 amino acids long.

This clonotype has only a few counts. The J gene is TRBJ2-7, the V gene TRBV9; TRBD1 aligns across 7 bases. There are 14 residues in the CDR3. Per the germline V gene, CDR1 is SGDLS and CDR2 is YYNGEE. Trimming removed 2 bases from V and 2 bases from J; junction bases left unmatched: 4. The CDR3 sequence is CASSVDREPYEQYF. The DNA for the CDR3 is TGTGCCAGCAGCGTTGACAGGGAGCCCTACGAGCAGTACTTC.

This clonotype was observed a handful of times. The rearrangement links TRBV20-1 to TRBJ2-1; D is possibly TRBD1 or TRBD2 (5 bases each). This CDR3 is 12 amino acids long. Germline lookup yields CDR1 DFQATT and CDR2 SNEGSKA (reference sequence). V was shortened by 0 bases and J by 9 bases, with 9 bases between the two germline ends. CDR3 amino acids: CSARDLRGEQFF. DNA of the CDR3: TGCAGTGCTAGAGATCTGAGGGGTGAGCAGTTCTTC.

The V gene is TRBV24-1, the J gene TRBJ2-3; TRBD1 matches at 9 bases. The germline V gene has CDR1 KGHDR and CDR2 SFDVKD. The CDR3 is made up of 16 amino acids. The V gene end was trimmed by 4 bases and the J gene end by 4 bases; junction bases not matched to a gene: 8. CDR3 sequence reads: CATSDSGTGLPDTQYF. CDR3 in DNA: TGTGCCACCAGTGACTCCGGGACAGGGTTGCCAGATACGCAGTATTTT.

The J gene is TRBJ2-7, the V gene TRBV7-9; D perhaps matches TRBD2 (6 bases). Germline lookup yields CDR1 SEHNR and CDR2 FQNEAQ (reference sequence). The CDR3 sequence is 14 residues long. V was clipped by 5 bases and J by 2 bases, with 13 bases between them. CDR3 sequence: CASSTGLQPYEQYF. CDR3 nucleotide sequence: TGTGCCAGCAGCACGGGACTCCAACCCTACGAGCAGTACTTC. Full variable domain (outside the CDR3, taken from reference TRBV7-9 and TRBJ2-7): DTGVSQNPRHKITKRGQNVTFRCDPISEHNRLYWYRQTLGQGPEFLTYFQNEAQLEKSRLLSDRFSAERPKGSFSTLEIQRTEQGDSAMYLCASSTGLQPYEQYFGPGTRLTVT.